This T cell receptor beta chain was sequenced during a study of T cells after yellow fever vaccination. General study results and limits: A minor fraction of clonotypes spanned both CD4 and CD8 compartments.

TCRdb re-derived calls from the 5' RACE reads in MiXCR, one entry per CDR3 protein. In the table there are 100,000 to 150,000 distinct CDR3 sequences, 7.4% of which are singletons. Only a few counts were recorded for this clonotype. What it binds is unknown. The CDR3 runs 16 residues. CDR1 is SGHVS, CDR2 FNYEAQ, per germline. The V segment lost 5 bases and the J segment 6 bases; nucleotides outside the gene matches: 10. The receptor comes from a man aged 18-30 years who received the YFV17D yellow fever vaccine. The chain employs TRBV7-6 and TRBJ1-6; TRBD1 matches 7 bases. This sample comprised CD4+ T cells sorted from PBMCs, obtained approximately 11 days after the first yellow fever vaccination. The CDR3 sequence is CASSPRPGQINSPLHF. The CDR3 nucleotides read TGTGCCAGCAGCCCGAGACCGGGACAGATTAATTCACCCCTCCACTTT.